This is a list of T cell receptor beta chains from one sample in a study of OX40 agonist ivuxolimab in advanced cancers. The method was immunoSEQ multiplex PCR; TCRdb's version includes in-frame clones alone and lacks a portion of them. The sample shows around 84,000 clones, 85% to 95% of them seen only once. The sequences come from CD4+ or CD8+ T cells sorted from blood, collected in a trial of the OX40 agonist ivuxolimab. The receptors here all came from an adult with an advanced solid tumor such as melanoma, head and neck, liver or kidney cancer. Both conserved end residues are part of each CDR3.

V,J,length,CDR3
TRBV5-1,TRBJ1-2,15,CASSLTTGGDYGYTF
TRBV7-8,TRBJ2-7,15,CASSLGSRTDYEQYF
TRBV7-2,TRBJ1-1,15,CASSSFLGLHTEAFF
TRBV9,TRBJ2-7,15,CASSATDGPAGEQYF
TRBV30,TRBJ2-1,17,CAWTLPLTGITYNEQFF
TRBV28,TRBJ1-2,15,CASSPLAGTDYGYTF
TRBV2,TRBJ2-1,14,CANPRGASYNEQFF
TRBV9,TRBJ2-3,17,CASSVETSGISADTQYF
TRBV29-1,TRBJ2-7,17,CSVEEPKTSGRAHEQYF
TRBV2,TRBJ2-7,20,CASSEANGLAGGPVPLEQYF
TRBV7-9,TRBJ2-5,15,CASTRWEGAQETQYF
TRBV2,TRBJ2-7,14,CASSVVKYSYEQYF
TRBV7-9,TRBJ1-1,11,CASKRDTEAFF
TRBV29-1,TRBJ2-7,11,CSVVDGYEQYF
TRBV11-1,TRBJ2-5,14,CASTLGHLRETQYF
TRBV6-6,TRBJ1-2,16,CASSYDPGQGSYGYTF
TRBV9,TRBJ1-1,14,CASSSQGWNTEAFF
TRBV11-2,TRBJ2-1,12,CASSFYLFEQFF